The next 9 T cell receptor beta chains were all read from a single sample in a study of shared clonotypes between healthy human individuals (dated by TCRdb to the early 2020s). The library was prepared using the immunoSEQ multiplex PCR assay. Drawn from immuneACCESS, this table holds only the in-frame rearrangements with V and J called that TCRdb kept. Clones are partly lost; checked studies trace under half to an unresolved V gene and leave the rest unexplained. Recorded for this sample are approximately 1.9 million clones; 85% to 95% of them occurred a single time. The ten largest clones add up to approximately 1.6% of the sample. For the CD8 naive samples, CD45RO-negative cells were positively selected for CCR7, yielding a CD45RA+CCR7+ population from which TemRA cells were excluded. Sequencing used naive CD8+ T cells from PBMCs. The cell subset or site label of this sample denotes: CD45RA+CCR7+. The source of these receptors is a man aged 18 to 29 in good health. Some clones in this sample may be carry-over from other donors' samples.

CDR3 in DNA: TGTGCCAGCAGTGAAGCGCCCGCGGGAGGGGATGAGCAGTTCTTC. Amino acids: CASSEAPAGGDEQFF. The gene calls are TRBV6-1 and TRBJ2-1, with 9 bases matching TRBD2. Germline values: CDR1 MNHNS, CDR2 SASEGT. The V segment lost 0 bases and the J segment 8 bases; nucleotides outside the gene matches: 5. The CDR3 is made up of 15 amino acids.

This chain uses TRBV28 with TRBJ2-7, with D uncertain. There are 14 residues in the CDR3. Trimming took 6 bases from V and 2 from J, leaving 14 bases between them. Germline V gene data show CDR1 as MDHEN and CDR2 as SYDVKM. The CDR3 sequence: CASSFKFRPYEQYF. CDR3 sequence (DNA): TGTGCCAGCAGCTTTAAATTTCGGCCCTACGAGCAGTACTTC.

The J gene is TRBJ2-7, the V gene TRBV6-5; TRBD1 matches 9 bases. CDR1 and CDR2 (germline): MNHEY, SVGAGI. The CDR3 contains 14 residues. Trimming cost V 4 bases and J 9 bases; bases outside gene matches: 10. The CDR3 bases are TGTGCCAGCAGTTTCGGTACACAGGGGGCGGTGCAGTACTTC. It is translated as CASSFGTQGAVQYF.

The chain carries TRBV13 and TRBJ2-7, with unresolved D. Germline CDR1 reads PRHDT; CDR2 reads FYEKMQ (reference sequence). CDR3 size: 15 residues. The V end lost 5 bases, the J end lost 3 bases, and 17 bases lay between the germline ends. This chain's CDR3 is CASSAPSSGSYEQYF. CDR3 nucleotide sequence: TGTGCCAGCAGCGCTCCTAGTAGTGGCAGCTACGAGCAGTACTTC.

The chain recombines TRBV9 with TRBJ2-1, with TRBD2 matching 9 bases. Germline CDR1 and CDR2: SGDLS and YYNGEE. This CDR3 region has 17 residues. Trimming removed 0 bases from V and 6 bases from J; junction bases left unmatched: 10. The CDR3 bases are TGTGCCAGCAGCGTAGCTTGGAAGCGGGAGGCCGGCAATGAGCAGTTCTTC. The encoded protein is CASSVAWKREAGNEQFF.

Concerning this clone itself: The same CDR3 also results from other DNA sequences found in this sample. The rearrangement joins TRBV9 to TRBJ2-1; 10 nucleotides match TRBD2. Unmatched junction bases numbered 1, after V lost 3 bases and J lost 4 bases. Germline V CDR1 and CDR2: SGDLS, YYNGEE. CDR3 length: 14 amino acids. The CDR3 loop reads CASSGLAGYNEQFF. The CDR3, as DNA: TGTGCCAGCAGCGGACTAGCGGGTTACAATGAGCAGTTCTTC.

CDR3 in DNA: TGCGCCAGCAGCCAAGGTGCCTGGCAGGGTCTTCATGGCTACACCTTC. This gives the protein CASSQGAWQGLHGYTF. V and J are TRBV4-3 and TRBJ1-2; TRBD1 might be the D (5 bases). CDR1 and CDR2 from the germline V gene are LGHNA and YSLEER. The CDR3 has 16 amino acids. Trimming removed 1 base from V and 6 bases from J, with 18 bases in between.

V usage is TRBV7-9 and J usage is TRBJ2-5, with D possibly being TRBD1 (5 bases). CDR3 length: 16 residues. CDR1 SEHNR and CDR2 FQNEAQ come from the germline V gene (reference sequence). V was cut by 4 bases and J by 2 bases, with 17 bases left in between. The CDR3 sequence: CASSSPIGALQETQYF. In DNA form, the CDR3 reads TGTGCCAGCAGCTCTCCAATAGGGGCCTTACAAGAGACCCAGTACTTC.

Worth noting for this clone: Distinct nucleotide sequences in the sample also encode this CDR3. This rearrangement joins TRBV11-2 to TRBJ1-1, with 7 bases lining up with TRBD1. Germline V CDR1 and CDR2: SGHAT, FQNNGV. V gave up 6 bases and J gave up 5 bases; unmatched junction bases: 3. The CDR3 runs 12 residues. In DNA form, the CDR3 reads TGTGCCAGCAGACACAGGGGTACTGAAGCTTTCTTT. Its protein product is CASRHRGTEAFF.